This T cell receptor (beta chain) derives from a study of blood T cells in healthy people across ages. Notes on the study in general: CMV status of donors was not determined, possibly confounding expanded clonotype changes. Observed TCR beta diversity per million T cells went down as age went up. This fall followed a roughly linear course with age.

Points on this clonotype: Antigen unknown.

The CDR3 is 13 residues long. From germline, CDR1 is DFQATT and CDR2 SNEGSKA (reference sequence). It was with a sample-barcoded 5' primer and a J-beta primer mix that a second PCR of about 7 to 12 cycles was run. Each CDR3 protein is one row after TCRdb ran MiXCR on the 5' RACE reads. The sample contains approximately 780,000 distinct CDR3 sequences, around 24% of which appear only once. A further study also used this sample, focusing on T cells of mothers and their children. That paper adds: Over 5 children and their three healthy Caucasian mothers were the donors. Related mother-child pairs showed slightly higher but non-significant overlap than unrelated pairs.

The sequenced material came from blood. This chain joins TRBV20-1 and TRBJ2-7, with no clear D. This TCR derives from a boy younger than 18 in good health. The CDR3 DNA sequence: TGCAATGCCCGCCGGATGGGGACCTACGAGCAGTACTTC. This sequence encodes CNARRMGTYEQYF.